The clone carrying this T cell receptor (beta chain) has just a few counts. The antigen is unknown. CDR1 is MNHEY, CDR2 SVGAGI, per germline. The ends were cut back, 6 bases at V and 1 base at J, with 9 bases in the middle. The CDR3 is made up of 13 amino acids. TCRdb used MiXCR to reprocess the 5' RACE reads, holding one entry per CDR3 protein. Of 550,000 to 700,000 distinct CDR3 sequences listed, 15% to 20% are singletons. The source of the sample is a study of T-cell memory formation after mild COVID-19. Study observations and caveats: Day 15 to 85 contracting clones showed balanced CD4/CD8; later expanders leaned CD4+.

The material sequenced was PBMCs or a T cell subset sorted from them (not recorded which). The sequence came from an adult woman who had mild COVID-19 (a few samples of this study predate the infection). Cell type and time point are not known. The J gene is TRBJ1-1, the V gene TRBV6-5; the D gene is possibly TRBD1 (5 bases). CDR3 in DNA: TGTGCCAGCAGATCAGGGTCGAACACTGAAGCTTTCTTT. Translation gives CASRSGSNTEAFF.